This T cell receptor beta chain came from a study of identical twins. The study, taken as a whole, reports: In cord blood, abundant beta clonotypes had fewer insertions; memory showed no trend.

V was clipped by 1 base and J by 1 base, with 8 bases between them. The CDR3 is made up of 14 amino acids. The germline V gene encodes CDR1 SGHRS and CDR2 YFSETQ. TCRdb recomputed calls from the 5' RACE reads with MiXCR, one row per CDR3 protein. The repertoire holds roughly 690,000 distinct CDR3 sequences, around 6.1% seen once, with 1.5% to 2% in the top ten. There are a few counts of this clonotype. What it binds is not known. The sequence derives from a man between 18 and 35 years old in good health. Source material: naive T cells sorted from blood. The V call is TRBV5-1, the J call TRBJ2-5, with unresolved D. The CDR3 DNA is TGCGCCAGCAGCTTGATGGGAACCCAAGAGACCCAGTACTTC. Translated: CASSLMGTQETQYF.